Below, 19 T cell receptor beta chains from the same sample are listed, as sequenced in a study of T-cell memory formation after mild COVID-19. Via MiXCR, TCRdb re-called the 5' RACE reads, giving one row per CDR3 protein. The table records roughly 51,000 distinct CDR3 sequences, approximately 6.6% of them present only once. The sample was PBMCs or a T cell subset sorted from them (not recorded which). The source of these receptors is a man aged 18 to 30 who had mild COVID-19 (a few samples of this study predate the infection). Cell type and time point are not known.

This chain connects TRBV25-1 to TRBJ2-3; D gene unclear. With 8 bases removed from V and 6 bases from J, the gap between germline ends came to 6 bases. The germline gives CDR1 MGHDK, CDR2 SYGVNS. CDR3 length: 10 amino acids. The CDR3 spells CASGRDTQYF. CDR3 sequence (DNA): TGTGCCAGCGGCAGGGATACGCAGTATTTT.

The chain has TRBV18 and TRBJ2-7, with TRBD2 as a possible D gene (6 bases). CDR1 KGHSH and CDR2 LQKENI come from the germline V gene. The CDR3 consists of 13 residues. Trimming removed 0 bases from V and 10 bases from J, with 13 bases in between. The CDR3 is CASSPPGSRLQYV. In nucleotides, the CDR3 is TGTGCCAGCTCACCACCCGGGAGTCGGCTCCAGTACGTC.

By share, this clonotype ranks as medium-sized. The chain couples TRBV11-2 to TRBJ2-1, with 10 bases lining up with TRBD2. This CDR3 is 15 amino acids long. Germline V lookup: CDR1 SGHAT, CDR2 FQNNGV. The trim removed 3 bases at V and 3 bases at J, leaving 2 bases unmatched. CDR3 coding DNA: TGTGCCAGCAGCTTCGGACTAGCGGACTACAATGAGCAGTTCTTC. Protein: CASSFGLADYNEQFF.

The sample holds a few counts of this clonotype. The V gene is TRBV20-1, the J gene TRBJ2-2; D gene uncertain. The V gene lost 1 base and the J gene lost 9 bases, with 9 bases spanning the gap. This CDR3 is built from 12 residues. Germline loops: CDR1 DFQATT, CDR2 SNEGSKA (reference sequence). The CDR3 coding sequence is TGCAGTGCTAGAGCGGCAGGAAGGGAGCTGTTTTTT. Its translation is CSARAAGRELFF.

The V gene is TRBV2, the J gene TRBJ1-5; tentative D call: TRBD1 (6 bases). Trimming removed 11 bases from V and 6 bases from J, with 14 bases in between. Per germline, CDR1 SNHLY and CDR2 FYNNEI. This CDR3 spans 12 amino acids. The DNA of the CDR3 is TGTGCCGGCAACAGGGATGGTCAGCCCCAGCATTTT. It codes for CAGNRDGQPQHF.

This clonotype was detected only a few times. The rearrangement uses TRBV28 and TRBJ2-1, with a possible D match to TRBD2 (6 bases). The CDR3 is 14 amino acids. Germline V gene sequence: CDR1 MDHEN, CDR2 SYDVKM. Trimming removed 9 bases at V and 2 bases at J, with 14 bases between. The CDR3: CASGGWSTYNEQFF. The CDR3, as DNA: TGTGCCAGTGGAGGGTGGAGCACCTACAATGAGCAGTTCTTC.

This clonotype was observed at least ten times. The chain has TRBV7-9 and TRBJ2-5, with unresolved D. The germline V gene encodes CDR1 SEHNR and CDR2 FQNEAQ (reference sequence). Trimming took off 1 base at V and 0 bases at J, with 3 bases between the two ends. CDR3 length: 13 amino acids. CDR3 nucleotide sequence: TGTGCCAGCAGCTTAGGGCACCAAGAGACCCAGTACTTC. Translated, it gives CASSLGHQETQYF.

This clonotype was observed a handful of times. This CDR3 is CASSQMRGPGELFF. The CDR3 DNA reads TGCGCCAGCAGCCAGATGAGGGGGCCCGGGGAGCTGTTTTTT. The chain has TRBV5-1 and TRBJ2-2; the match to TRBD1 covers 7 bases. The germline V gene has CDR1 SGHRS and CDR2 YFSETQ. This CDR3 has 14 residues. The V gene end was trimmed by 4 bases and the J gene end by 6 bases; junction bases not matched to a gene: 6. Based on the CDR3 plus reference TRBV5-1 and TRBJ2-2, the full variable domain is KAGVTQTPRYLIKTRGQQVTLSCSPISGHRSVSWYQQTPGQGLQFLFEYFSETQRNKGNFPGRFSGRQFSNSRSEMNVSTLELGDSALYLCASSQMRGPGELFFGEGSRLTVL.

This clonotype was detected a few times. The germline gene is not matched at one end of the junction; a read error may be the cause. The chain employs TRBV4-3 and TRBJ1-1; D is unresolved. CDR1 is LGHNA and CDR2 is YSLEER in the germline V gene. The CDR3 has 13 amino acids. CDR3 loop: CASSQDRNNEAFF. Here the CDR3 DNA reads TGCGCCAGCAGCCAAGATCGGAACAATGAAGCTTTCTTT.

In this sample, this clonotype turned up many times. This rearrangement joins TRBV7-2 to TRBJ2-3; a possible D gene is TRBD2 (6 bases). Trimming removed 1 base from V and 0 bases from J, with 17 bases in between. Per the germline V gene, CDR1 is SGHTA and CDR2 is FQGNSA. There are 18 residues in the CDR3. CDR3 DNA sequence: TGTGCCAGCAGCTTAGTAGGTAGGGGACTCGAAAGCACAGATACGCAGTATTTT. Its protein product is CASSLVGRGLESTDTQYF.

This clonotype was observed a handful of times. The chain carries TRBV29-1 and TRBJ2-7, with a weak D call TRBD2 (5 bases). Trimming left V 1 base short and J 0 bases short, with 7 bases between. This CDR3 is built from 13 residues. The germline gives CDR1 SQVTM, CDR2 ANQGSEA. CDR3 sequence: CSVEVGDSYEQYF. In DNA, the CDR3 is TGCAGCGTTGAAGTCGGGGACTCCTACGAGCAGTACTTC.

This clonotype has only a few counts. This sequence joins TRBV7-9 and TRBJ1-1; 10 bases are a match to TRBD1. CDR3 length: 15 amino acids. Germline V lookup: CDR1 SEHNR, CDR2 FQNEAQ (reference sequence). V lost 5 bases and J lost 0; bases outside the gene matches: 3. CDR3 sequence (DNA): TGTGCCAGCAGCGCGGGACAGGGGATGAACACTGAAGCTTTCTTT. The encoded protein is CASSAGQGMNTEAFF.

V is TRBV12-3 or TRBV12-4 and J is TRBJ2-2; D ambiguous. The V end lost 2 bases, the J end lost 2 bases, and 6 bases lay between the germline ends. The CDR3 spans 14 residues. This CDR3 reads CASSLYSNTGELFF. CDR3 coding DNA: TGTGCCAGCAGTTTATACAGCAACACCGGGGAGCTGTTTTTT.

This clonotype was counted only a few times. The rearrangement joins TRBV7-2 to TRBJ1-2; D possibly corresponds to TRBD1 (6 bases). Germline V gene lookup returns CDR1 SGHTA and CDR2 FQGNSA. The CDR3 loop spans 15 amino acids. Trimming took off 5 bases at V and 8 bases at J, with 21 bases between the two ends. CDR3 coding DNA: TGTGCCAGCAGCCGTTCTGGGCAGGGGCTCTCCGGCTACACCTTC. This encodes CASSRSGQGLSGYTF.

In its sample, this clonotype was seen a few times. V gene TRBV12-3 or TRBV12-4 combines with J gene TRBJ1-1, with D hard to call. Trimming took off 7 bases at V and 3 bases at J, with 12 bases between the two ends. The CDR3 loop spans 13 amino acids. The CDR3 DNA follows: TGTGCCAGCAACCTCCGGGGAGACACTGAAGCTTTCTTT. It codes for CASNLRGDTEAFF.

This clonotype was detected ten times or more. J is TRBJ2-3 and V is TRBV6-2 or TRBV6-3, with TRBD1 matching over 8 bases. CDR3 length equals 13 residues. V lost 8 bases, J lost 5 bases, and 6 bases stayed unmatched. Germline V lookup: CDR1 MNHEY, CDR2 SVGEGT. CDR3 bases: TGTGCCAGCCAGATGACAGGGGTAGATACGCAGTATTTT. It is translated as CASQMTGVDTQYF.

This clonotype was seen ten or more times. V usage is TRBV5-1 and J usage is TRBJ2-5; 7 nucleotides align to TRBD2. Germline assignment: CDR1 SGHRS and CDR2 YFSETQ. J lost 5 bases, V lost 2 bases, and 15 bases had no gene match. CDR3 size: 17 residues. The CDR3 DNA is TGCGCCAGCAGCTTCCAGGGAGGGGCAGGTTATTTGGAGACCCAGTACTTC. Translating it yields CASSFQGGAGYLETQYF. The whole variable domain, filled in from reference TRBV5-1 and TRBJ2-5, reads KAGVTQTPRYLIKTRGQQVTLSCSPISGHRSVSWYQQTPGQGLQFLFEYFSETQRNKGNFPGRFSGRQFSNSRSEMNVSTLELGDSALYLCASSFQGGAGYLETQYFGPGTRLLVL.

This clonotype was detected many times. The genes are TRBV7-2 and TRBJ2-5; 8 nucleotides match TRBD1. CDR1 and CDR2 (germline): SGHTA, FQGNSA. The CDR3 has 15 residues. Trimming removed 4 bases from V and 5 bases from J; junction bases left unmatched: 9. CDR3 in DNA: TGTGCCAGCAGCTCCAGGACAGGGACGTACGAGACCCAGTACTTC. Its translation is CASSSRTGTYETQYF. Together with reference TRBV7-2 and TRBJ2-5, the CDR3 gives the full variable domain: GAGVSQSPSNKVTEKGKDVELRCDPISGHTALYWYRQSLGQGLEFLIYFQGNSAPDKSGLPSDRFSAERTGGSVSTLTIQRTQQEDSAVYLCASSSRTGTYETQYFGPGTRLLVL.

The chain links TRBV7-2 to TRBJ1-6; possible D gene TRBD1, 6 bases. V lost 5 bases to trimming and J lost 2 bases, with 10 bases between them. The V gene's germline CDR1 is SGHTA and CDR2 FQGNSA. The CDR3 sequence is 15 residues long. DNA for the CDR3: TGTGCCAGCAGCCCAAGGACAGCCTATAATTCACCCCTCCACTTT. As protein: CASSPRTAYNSPLHF.